This T cell receptor beta chain was retrieved from a study of cytomegalovirus exposure and HLA in healthy donors. Whole-study findings and limits: High sensitivity and specificity were reportedly achieved when the classifier diagnosed cytomegalovirus status. It was confirmed in vitro that a few of the CMV-associated chains were specific for CMV antigens.

Germline V gene lookup returns CDR1 LNHNV and CDR2 YYDKDF (reference sequence). Trimming took off 5 bases at V and 1 base at J, with 9 bases between the two ends. The CDR3 is 14 residues long. The primer mix had 60 Vbeta and 13 Jbeta primers. The assay was immunoSEQ multiplex PCR, and TCRdb's table has in-frame clones only and misses some. The repertoire includes roughly 190,000 clones, around 83% of them detected once, and roughly 0.8% sits in the top ten. This clone was counted a single time. Its antigen is undetermined. Healthy bone marrow donors made up the donors. The TCR sequence derives from a woman younger than 30 in good health and CMV-seronegative. The chain carries TRBV15 and TRBJ1-3; D remains unclear. The specimen was PBMCs. CDR3 protein: CATSLDKSGNTIYF. The DNA of the CDR3 is TGTGCCACCAGCCTTGACAAGTCTGGAAACACCATATATTTT.